The next 10 T cell receptor beta chains were all read from a single sample in a study of prognosis after radiotherapy for stage I lung cancer. Genomic DNA was the source, and TCR beta CDR3 was amplified from it by two-round multiplex PCR. With primers specific to each TRBV and TRBJ gene, the first-round PCR was performed. TCRdb itself ran the multiplex PCR reads through MiXCR, one entry per CDR3 protein. Here the sample spans about 12,000 distinct CDR3 sequences, around 50% being singletons. Sequencing used PBMCs, obtained before or after stereotactic body radiation therapy (not recorded which). These receptors all stem from a donor of 50 years or more with non-small cell lung cancer.

This clonotype was observed a single time. J is TRBJ2-2 and V is TRBV7-9; D not resolved. Germline CDR1 reads SEHNR; CDR2 reads FQNEAQ (reference sequence). This CDR3 is built from 12 residues. The V end was cut by 5 bases, the J end by 7 bases, with 8 bases between. CDR3 in amino acids: CASSRLFGELFF. The CDR3, as DNA: TGTGCCAGCAGCCGCCTCTTCGGGGAGCTGTTTTTT.

By proportion, this clonotype is medium-sized. The chain joins TRBV6-1 to TRBJ2-1; 9 bases map to TRBD1. The germline gives CDR1 MNHNS, CDR2 SASEGT. The CDR3 loop spans 14 amino acids. Trimming took 6 bases from V and 6 from J; bases not matched to a gene: 6. CDR3 coding DNA: TGTGCCAGCAGCACAGGGGGCCGGGGCAATGAGCAGTTCTTC. Protein sequence: CASSTGGRGNEQFF.

This clonotype was counted ten times or more. J is TRBJ2-6 and V is TRBV5-8; D may be TRBD1 (5 bases). Germline CDR1 reads SGHTS; CDR2 reads YDEGEE. The V end lost 4 bases, the J end lost 2 bases, and 10 bases lay between the germline ends. The CDR3 sequence is 15 residues long. The CDR3 nucleotides are TGTGCCAGCAGCCGACAAGGGGCTGGGGCCAACGTCCTGACTTTC. It encodes CASSRQGAGANVLTF.

Worth noting for this clonotype: One end of the junction fails to match germline, which may point to a read error. The chain links TRBV6-1 to TRBJ1-2, with D possibly being TRBD1 (6 bases). This CDR3 is built from 14 residues. Germline V lookup: CDR1 MNHNS, CDR2 SASEGT. The CDR3 region has the DNA TGTGCCAGCAGTCTATCCGGGGACAACTATGTCTACACCTTC. This gives the protein CASSLSGDNYVYTF.

In its sample, this clonotype is medium-sized. The chain employs TRBV28 and TRBJ1-2; 10 bases are a match to TRBD1. V shed 7 bases and J 4 bases; nucleotides not matched to a gene: 9. This CDR3 has 15 amino acids. Germline CDR1 is MDHEN and CDR2 is SYDVKM. DNA of the CDR3: TGTGCCAGCACACCCGGCGGGACAGGGGCCTATGGCTACACCTTC. Its translation is CASTPGGTGAYGYTF.

This clonotype occurred once. The chain combines TRBV5-1 with TRBJ2-5, with 8 nucleotides matching TRBD2. The CDR3 sequence is 15 residues long. The V gene end was trimmed by 7 bases and the J gene end by 3 bases; junction bases not matched to a gene: 11. Germline CDR1 reads SGHRS; CDR2 reads YFSETQ. The CDR3 is CASSREIAGKETQYF. CDR3 nucleotide sequence: TGCGCCAGCTCCAGGGAGATAGCGGGGAAAGAGACCCAGTACTTC. Filled out from reference TRBV5-1 and TRBJ2-5, the complete variable domain reads KAGVTQTPRYLIKTRGQQVTLSCSPISGHRSVSWYQQTPGQGLQFLFEYFSETQRNKGNFPGRFSGRQFSNSRSEMNVSTLELGDSALYLCASSREIAGKETQYFGPGTRLLVL.

By share, this clonotype ranks as medium-sized. This chain links TRBV7-9 with TRBJ2-1; possible D gene TRBD2, 5 bases. Germline V gene sequence: CDR1 SEHNR, CDR2 FQNEAQ (reference sequence). V dropped 5 bases and J dropped 9 bases, with 14 bases sitting between them. The CDR3 runs 13 residues. For the CDR3, the DNA is TGTGCCAGCAGCCCCACTAGTACGGGTGAGCAGTTCTTC. It is translated as CASSPTSTGEQFF.

J is TRBJ2-5 and V is TRBV7-2, with 12 nucleotides matching TRBD2. The CDR3 runs 17 residues. Unmatched junction bases numbered 11, after V lost 5 bases and J lost 4 bases. CDR1 and CDR2 (germline): SGHTA, FQGNSA. The DNA for the CDR3 is TGTGCCAGCAGCCTCAACCCCGGGACTAGCGGGTCAGAGACCCAGTACTTC. It specifies CASSLNPGTSGSETQYF.

Of note for this clonotype: One junction end disagrees with the germline gene, perhaps due to a read error. J is TRBJ2-2 and V is TRBV19; D may match TRBD1 or TRBD2 (5 bases each). The length of the CDR3 is 12 residues. Germline loops: CDR1 LNHDA, CDR2 SQIVND (reference sequence). Here the CDR3 DNA reads TGTTCCAGTAGTATAGGGACCGGGGAGCTGTTCTTT. It specifies CSSSIGTGELFF.

The CDR3 loop is CASSPPSLGGTGELFF. CDR3 bases: TGCGCCAGCAGCCCCCCGAGTTTAGGGGGCACCGGGGAGCTGTTTTTT. The rearrangement links TRBV5-1 to TRBJ2-2, with a tentative D call TRBD1 (6 bases). CDR1 is SGHRS and CDR2 is YFSETQ in the germline V gene. The CDR3 covers 16 residues. V lost 4 bases, J lost 4 bases, and 17 bases lay in between.